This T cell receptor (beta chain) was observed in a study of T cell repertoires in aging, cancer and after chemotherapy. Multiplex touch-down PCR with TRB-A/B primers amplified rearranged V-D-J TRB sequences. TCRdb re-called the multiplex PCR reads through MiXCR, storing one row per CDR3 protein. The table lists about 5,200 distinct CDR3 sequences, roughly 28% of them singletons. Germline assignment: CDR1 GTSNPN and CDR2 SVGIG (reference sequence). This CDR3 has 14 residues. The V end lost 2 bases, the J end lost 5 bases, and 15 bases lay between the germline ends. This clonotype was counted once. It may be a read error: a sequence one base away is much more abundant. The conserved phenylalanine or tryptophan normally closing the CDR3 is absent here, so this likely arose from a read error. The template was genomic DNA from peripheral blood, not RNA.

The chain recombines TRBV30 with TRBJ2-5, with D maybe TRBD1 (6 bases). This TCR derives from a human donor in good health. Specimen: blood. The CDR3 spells CAWSSSGVRETQYY. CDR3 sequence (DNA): TGTGCCTGGAGTTCGTCAGGGGTGCGGGAGACCCAGTACTAC.